This T cell receptor beta chain derives from a study of shared clonotypes between healthy human individuals. General study results and limits: Clonotypes shared by all four donors outscored non-shared clonotypes in generation probability. Large sequencing depth failed to make sorted-subset sequencing complete, rarefaction showed. Among the subsets, naive ones generally showed larger estimated richness than memory ones.

CDR1 and CDR2 (germline): LGHNT, FRNRAP. The CDR3 extends over 16 amino acids. V gave up 1 base and J gave up 3 bases; unmatched junction bases: 3. Turning to this clone: Its antigen is unknown.

Original handling: As immunoSEQ supplied junction-only sequences (without quality scores), filtering differed. The assay was immunoSEQ multiplex PCR, and TCRdb's table has in-frame clones only and misses some. V and J calls and clone size are those listed in that table; D and trimming were worked out from the DNA. The sample records about 640,000 clones, around 72% being singletons. This sequence was found in a woman aged 25 to 39 in good health. Sequences were obtained from memory CD4+ T cells sorted from blood. Documented subset: CD45RA-negative fraction. The rearrangement uses TRBV12-5 and TRBJ2-1; 10 bases are shared with TRBD2. CDR3 sequence: CASGLGLAGSYNEQFF. In DNA, the CDR3 is TGTGCTAGTGGTTTGGGACTAGCGGGCAGCTACAATGAGCAGTTCTTC.